This entry lists 12 T cell receptor beta chains sequenced from one sample in a study of lymphopenia after photon versus proton radiotherapy. Here immunoSEQ multiplex PCR was the method, and the copy in TCRdb shows in-frame clones only, minus some. The sample has about 62,000 clones, about 90% seen once; the top ten hold 9.5% to 15%. Source: peripheral blood, taken from a patient treated with proton-based radiotherapy. The source is an elderly man with esophageal cancer.

This chain links TRBV7-2 with TRBJ2-7; the D is unclear. Trimming removed 9 bases at V and 3 bases at J, with 12 bases between. This CDR3 contains 12 residues. CDR1 is SGHTA, CDR2 FQGNSA, per germline. CDR3 bases: TGTGCCAGTGGCCGTTCAAACTACGAGCAGTACTTC. Protein sequence: CASGRSNYEQYF.

The chain carries TRBV10-2 and TRBJ1-1; 10 bases agree with TRBD1. Germline lookup yields CDR1 WSHSY and CDR2 SAAADI. With 8 bases clipped from V and 4 bases from J, the junction kept 10 bases outside the gene matches. CDR3 length: 15 amino acids. CDR3 sequence reads: CASGEKGQGTTEAFF. CDR3 DNA sequence: TGCGCCAGCGGGGAAAAGGGACAGGGGACCACTGAAGCTTTCTTT.

The chain joins TRBV29-1 to TRBJ1-2; 9 bases fit TRBD1. CDR3 size: 12 residues. CDR1 and CDR2 (germline): SQVTM, ANQGSEA. The trim removed 6 bases at V and 4 bases at J, leaving 3 bases unmatched. Written as DNA, the CDR3 is TGCAGCGTGCTGACAGGGGGCTATGGCTACACCTTC. Its protein product is CSVLTGGYGYTF.

The table lists this clone with a count of one. The V call is TRBV27, the J call TRBJ2-7; 14 bases are a match to TRBD2. Germline V CDR1 and CDR2: MNHEY, SMNVEV (reference sequence). CDR3 length: 16 amino acids. V lost 11 bases and J lost 4; bases outside the gene matches: 13. CDR3 in DNA: TGTGCCGGCCGAGGGAAAAGACTAGCGGGAGGGTACGAGCAGTACTTC. It encodes CAGRGKRLAGGYEQYF.

This chain uses TRBV7-6 with TRBJ2-7, with unresolved D. Germline-derived CDR1 and CDR2 are SGHVS and FNYEAQ. The CDR3 is 13 amino acids. V lost 5 bases to trimming and J lost 0 bases, with 8 bases between them. The CDR3 bases are TGTGCCAGCAGCCCACCCCCCTCCTACGAGCAGTACTTC. It is translated as CASSPPPSYEQYF.

The chain is built from TRBV4-2 and TRBJ2-3; 9 bases map to TRBD2. The CDR3 is 15 residues long. Losses at the gene ends were 5 bases for V and 5 bases for J; bases not matched to a gene: 8. Germline assignment: CDR1 LGHNA and CDR2 YNFKEQ. CDR3 in amino acids: CASSLAGVSEDTQYF. The CDR3 bases are TGTGCCAGCAGCTTAGCGGGGGTATCTGAAGATACGCAGTATTTT.

This clone was counted once. The chain employs TRBV15 and TRBJ1-2; no reliable D call. Germline CDR1 is LNHNV and CDR2 is YYDKDF (reference sequence). The CDR3 is made up of 14 amino acids. V lost 0 bases and J 1 base, leaving 6 bases between the germline ends. Here the CDR3 DNA reads TGTGCCACCAGCAGAGAACGGTTTAACTATGGCTACACCTTC. Its translation is CATSRERFNYGYTF.

The chain joins TRBV14 to TRBJ2-1, with 13 bases fitting TRBD2. V was clipped by 4 bases and J by 9 bases; unmatched bases: 6. Per germline, CDR1 SGHDN and CDR2 FVKESK. This CDR3 region has 15 residues. CDR3 loop: CASSLGLAGVIEQFF. DNA for the CDR3: TGTGCCAGCAGCCTCGGACTAGCGGGAGTCATTGAGCAGTTCTTC.

V is TRBV30 and J is TRBJ1-2; no reliable D call. Trimming took 2 bases from V and 8 from J, leaving 12 bases between them. This CDR3 has 12 residues. In germline, CDR1 is GTSNPN, CDR2 SVGIG (reference sequence). The CDR3 loop reads CAWSKALGGYTF. The CDR3 nucleotides are TGTGCCTGGAGTAAGGCTCTGGGGGGCTACACCTTC.

The chain recombines TRBV6-5 with TRBJ2-7; 7 positions agree with TRBD1. The CDR3 totals 14 residues. Germline V gene sequence: CDR1 MNHEY, CDR2 SVGAGI. The J segment lost 5 bases and the V segment lost 5 bases, leaving 9 bases of the junction unmatched. The CDR3 DNA is TGTGCCAGCAGTCGCGACAGGGCAAGGGACGAGCAGTACTTC. Its translation is CASSRDRARDEQYF.

The chain combines TRBV9 with TRBJ1-1; D remains unclear. The CDR3 is 15 residues long. CDR1 and CDR2 from the germline V gene are SGDLS and YYNGEE. The V end lost 0 bases, the J end lost 1 base, and 10 bases lay between the germline ends. CDR3 amino acids: CASSVGEWENTEAFF. The CDR3 coding sequence is TGTGCCAGCAGCGTAGGTGAGTGGGAGAACACTGAAGCTTTCTTT. Using reference TRBV9 and TRBJ1-1 for the parts outside the CDR3, the full variable domain is DSGVTQTPKHLITATGQRVTLRCSPRSGDLSVYWYQQSLDQGLQFLIQYYNGEERAKGNILERFSAQQFPDLHSELNLSSLELGDSALYFCASSVGEWENTEAFFGQGTRLTVV.

J is TRBJ2-3 and V is TRBV9; D is uncertain. This CDR3 is built from 13 residues. Germline CDR1 reads SGDLS; CDR2 reads YYNGEE. With 0 bases removed from V and 4 bases from J, the gap between germline ends came to 6 bases. The CDR3: CASSVGSPDTQYF. The CDR3 DNA reads as TGTGCCAGCAGCGTAGGGAGTCCAGATACGCAGTATTTT.